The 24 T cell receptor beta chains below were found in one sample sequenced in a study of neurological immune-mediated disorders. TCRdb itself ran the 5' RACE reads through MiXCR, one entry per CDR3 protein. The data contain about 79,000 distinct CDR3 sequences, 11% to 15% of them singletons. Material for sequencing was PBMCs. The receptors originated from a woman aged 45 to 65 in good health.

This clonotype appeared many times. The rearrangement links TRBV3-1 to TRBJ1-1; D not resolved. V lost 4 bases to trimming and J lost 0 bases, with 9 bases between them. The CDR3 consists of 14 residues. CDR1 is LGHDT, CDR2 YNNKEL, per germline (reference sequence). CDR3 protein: CASSPRHLNTEAFF. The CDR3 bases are TGTGCCAGCAGCCCACGACACCTGAACACTGAAGCTTTCTTT.

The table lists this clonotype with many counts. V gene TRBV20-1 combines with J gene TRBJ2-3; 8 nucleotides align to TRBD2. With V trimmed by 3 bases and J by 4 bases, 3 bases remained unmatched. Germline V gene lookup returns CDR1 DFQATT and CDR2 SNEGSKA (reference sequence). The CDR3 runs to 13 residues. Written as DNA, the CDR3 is TGCAGTGCTAGTCGGGGGGGGGCAGATACGCAGTATTTT. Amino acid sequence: CSASRGGADTQYF.

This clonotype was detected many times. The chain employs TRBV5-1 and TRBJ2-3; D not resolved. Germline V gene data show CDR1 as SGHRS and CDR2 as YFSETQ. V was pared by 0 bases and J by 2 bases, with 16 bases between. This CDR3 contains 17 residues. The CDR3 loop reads CASSLEALEAVTDTQYF. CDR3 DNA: TGCGCCAGCAGCTTGGAGGCCCTCGAGGCCGTCACAGATACGCAGTATTTT.

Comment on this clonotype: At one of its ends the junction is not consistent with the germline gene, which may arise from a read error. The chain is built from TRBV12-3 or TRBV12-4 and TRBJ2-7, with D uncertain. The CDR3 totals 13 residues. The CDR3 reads CASSVDGVYEQCF. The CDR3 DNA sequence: TGTGCCAGCAGTGTTGATGGGGTCTACGAGCAGTGCTTC.

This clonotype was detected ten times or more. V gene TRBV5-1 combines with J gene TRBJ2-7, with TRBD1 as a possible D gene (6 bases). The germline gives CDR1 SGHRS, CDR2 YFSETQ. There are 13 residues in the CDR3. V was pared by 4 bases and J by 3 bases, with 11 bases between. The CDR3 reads CASSETGLYEQYF. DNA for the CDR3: TGCGCCAGCAGCGAGACAGGACTCTACGAGCAGTACTTC.

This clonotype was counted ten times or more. The CDR3 DNA follows: TGTGCCTGGGCTGACAGGAGCTCCTACGAGCAGTACTTC. Translation: CAWADRSSYEQYF. The chain uses TRBV30 and TRBJ2-7; perhaps TRBD1 as D (6 bases). Germline V gene data show CDR1 as GTSNPN and CDR2 as SVGIG (reference sequence). This CDR3 comprises 13 residues. Trimming took 5 bases from V and 0 from J, leaving 11 bases between them.

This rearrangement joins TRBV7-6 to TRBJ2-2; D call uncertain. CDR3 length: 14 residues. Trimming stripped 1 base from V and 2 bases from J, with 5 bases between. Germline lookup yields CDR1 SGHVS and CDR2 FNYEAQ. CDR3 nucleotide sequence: TGTGCCAGCAGCTTAGGTGGTAACACCGGGGAGCTGTTTTTT. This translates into CASSLGGNTGELFF.

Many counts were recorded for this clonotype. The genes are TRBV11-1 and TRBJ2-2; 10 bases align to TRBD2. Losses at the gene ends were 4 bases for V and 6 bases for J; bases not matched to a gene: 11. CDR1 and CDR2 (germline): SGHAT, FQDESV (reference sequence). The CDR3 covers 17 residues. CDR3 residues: CASSSLLAGVDSGELFF. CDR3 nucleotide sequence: TGTGCCAGCAGCTCCTTGCTAGCGGGAGTTGACTCCGGGGAGCTGTTTTTT.

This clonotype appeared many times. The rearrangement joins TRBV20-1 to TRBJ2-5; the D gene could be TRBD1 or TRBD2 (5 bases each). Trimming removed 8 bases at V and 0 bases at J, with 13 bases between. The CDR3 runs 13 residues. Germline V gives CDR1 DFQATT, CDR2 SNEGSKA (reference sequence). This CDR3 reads CSSRDVNQETQYF. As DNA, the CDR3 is TGCAGTTCCCGGGACGTAAACCAAGAGACCCAGTACTTC.

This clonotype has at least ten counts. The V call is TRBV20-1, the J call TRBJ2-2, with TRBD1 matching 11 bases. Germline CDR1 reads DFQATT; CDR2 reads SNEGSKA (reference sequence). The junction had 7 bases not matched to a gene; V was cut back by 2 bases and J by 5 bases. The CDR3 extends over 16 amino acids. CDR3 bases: TGCAGTGCTAGACCCGGGACAGGGGGTCCGACCGGGGAGCTGTTTTTT. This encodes CSARPGTGGPTGELFF.

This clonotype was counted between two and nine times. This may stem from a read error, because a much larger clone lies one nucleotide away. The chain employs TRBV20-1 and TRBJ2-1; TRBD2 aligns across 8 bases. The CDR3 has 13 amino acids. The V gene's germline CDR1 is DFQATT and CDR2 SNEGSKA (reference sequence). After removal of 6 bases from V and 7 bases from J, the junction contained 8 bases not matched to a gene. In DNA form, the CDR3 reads TGCAGTGCACCAAGCGGGGGCCGGAATGAGCAGTTCTTC. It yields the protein CSAPSGGRNEQFF.

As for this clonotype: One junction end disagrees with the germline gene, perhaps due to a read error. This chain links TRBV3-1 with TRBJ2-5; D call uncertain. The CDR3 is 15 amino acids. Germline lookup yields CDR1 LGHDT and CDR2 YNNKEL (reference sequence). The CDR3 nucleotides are TGTGCCAGCAGCCCGGTCCTGGAGCTGACGAAGACCCAGTACTTT. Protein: CASSPVLELTKTQYF.

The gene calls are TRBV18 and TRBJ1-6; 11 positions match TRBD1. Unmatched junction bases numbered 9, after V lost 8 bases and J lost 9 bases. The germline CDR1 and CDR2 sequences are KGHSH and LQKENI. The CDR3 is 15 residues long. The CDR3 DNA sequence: TGTGCCAGCACCGGACAGGGGGCCATTGTTTCACCCCTCCACTTT. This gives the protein CASTGQGAIVSPLHF.

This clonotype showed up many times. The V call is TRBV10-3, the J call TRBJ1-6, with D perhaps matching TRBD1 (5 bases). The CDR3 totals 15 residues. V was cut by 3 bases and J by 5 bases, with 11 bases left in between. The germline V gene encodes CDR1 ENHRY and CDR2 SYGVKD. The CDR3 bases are TGTGCCATCAGTGAATGGACACATAATAATTCACCCCTCCACTTT. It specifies CAISEWTHNNSPLHF.

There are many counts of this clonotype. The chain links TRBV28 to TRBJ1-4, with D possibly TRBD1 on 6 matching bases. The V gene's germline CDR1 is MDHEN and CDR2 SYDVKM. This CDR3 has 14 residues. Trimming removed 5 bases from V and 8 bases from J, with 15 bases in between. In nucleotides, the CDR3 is TGTGCCAGCAGTCCACAGGGTCTACGGGAAAAACTGTTTTTT. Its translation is CASSPQGLREKLFF.

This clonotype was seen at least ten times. This chain's CDR3 is CASSLGGITDTQYF. CDR3 nucleotide sequence: TGTGCCAGCAGCTTGGGGGGAATCACAGATACGCAGTATTTT. V gene TRBV7-2 combines with J gene TRBJ2-3; maybe TRBD2 (6 bases). The CDR3 length is 14 residues. The germline V and J ends were trimmed by 3 bases and 2 bases, with 9 bases remaining between them. Germline-derived CDR1 and CDR2 are SGHTA and FQGNSA.

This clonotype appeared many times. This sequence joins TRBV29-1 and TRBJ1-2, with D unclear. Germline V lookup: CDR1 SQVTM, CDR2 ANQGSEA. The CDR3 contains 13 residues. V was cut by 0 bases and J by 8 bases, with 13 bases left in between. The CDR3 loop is CSVEDRREEGYTF. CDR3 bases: TGCAGCGTTGAAGATCGTCGAGAAGAAGGCTACACCTTC.

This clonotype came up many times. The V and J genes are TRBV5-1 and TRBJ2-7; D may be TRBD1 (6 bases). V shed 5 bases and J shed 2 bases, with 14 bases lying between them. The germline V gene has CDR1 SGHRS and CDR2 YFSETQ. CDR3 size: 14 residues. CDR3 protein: CASRGNRVTYEQYF. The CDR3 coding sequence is TGCGCCAGCAGGGGGAACAGGGTCACCTACGAGCAGTACTTC.

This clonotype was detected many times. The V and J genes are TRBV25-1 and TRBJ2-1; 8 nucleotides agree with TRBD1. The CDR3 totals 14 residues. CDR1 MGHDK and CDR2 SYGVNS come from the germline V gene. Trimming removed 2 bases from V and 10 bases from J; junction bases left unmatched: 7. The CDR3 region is CASSEQDRVLEQFF. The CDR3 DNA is TGTGCCAGCAGTGAACAGGACAGGGTGTTGGAGCAGTTCTTC. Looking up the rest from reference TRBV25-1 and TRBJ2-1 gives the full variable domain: EADIYQTPRYLVIGTGKKITLECSQTMGHDKMYWYQQDPGMELHLIHYSYGVNSTEKGDLSSESTVSRIRTEHFPLTLESARPSHTSQYLCASSEQDRVLEQFFGPGTRLTVL.

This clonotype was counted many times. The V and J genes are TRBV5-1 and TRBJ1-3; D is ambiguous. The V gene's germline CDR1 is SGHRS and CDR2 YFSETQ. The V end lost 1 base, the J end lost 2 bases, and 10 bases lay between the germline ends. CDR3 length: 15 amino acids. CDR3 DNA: TGCGCCAGCAGCTTGATGATCGGGACTGGAAACACCATATATTTT. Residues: CASSLMIGTGNTIYF.

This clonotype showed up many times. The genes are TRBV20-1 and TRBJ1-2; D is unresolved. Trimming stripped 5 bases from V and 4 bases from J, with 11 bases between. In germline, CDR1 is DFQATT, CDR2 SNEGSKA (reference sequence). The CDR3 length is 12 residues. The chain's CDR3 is CSAPEGTYGYTF. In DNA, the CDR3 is TGCAGTGCTCCCGAGGGCACCTATGGCTACACCTTC.

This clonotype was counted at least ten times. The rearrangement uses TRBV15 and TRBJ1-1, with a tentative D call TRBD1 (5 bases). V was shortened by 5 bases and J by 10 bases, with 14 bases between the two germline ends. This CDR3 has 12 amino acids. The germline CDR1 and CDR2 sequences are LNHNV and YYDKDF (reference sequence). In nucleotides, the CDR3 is TGTGCCACCAGCCTTGGACGGGGGGTAGCTTTCTTT. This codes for CATSLGRGVAFF.

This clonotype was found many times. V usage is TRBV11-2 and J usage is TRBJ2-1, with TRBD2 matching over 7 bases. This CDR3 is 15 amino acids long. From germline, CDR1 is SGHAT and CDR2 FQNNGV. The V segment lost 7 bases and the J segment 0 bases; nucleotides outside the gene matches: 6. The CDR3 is CASIQAGSSYNEQFF. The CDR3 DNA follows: TGTGCCAGCATCCAAGCGGGGAGCTCCTACAATGAGCAGTTCTTC.

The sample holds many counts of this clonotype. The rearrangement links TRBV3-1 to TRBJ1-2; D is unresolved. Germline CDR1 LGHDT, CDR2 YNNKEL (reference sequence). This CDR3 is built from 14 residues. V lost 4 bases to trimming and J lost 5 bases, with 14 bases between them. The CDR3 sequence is CASSPQDGPYGYTF. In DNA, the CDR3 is TGTGCCAGCAGCCCCCAGGACGGTCCATATGGCTACACCTTC.